A single sample is the source of the 20 T cell receptor beta chains below, sequenced in a study of shared clonotypes between healthy human individuals. Profiling relied on immunoSEQ multiplex PCR, and the TCRdb table lists in-frame clones only, not all of them. The sample lists millions of clones; 95% were seen once. Sequencing was performed on naive CD4+ T cells sorted from blood. Sample subset: CD45RA+ positively selected. All receptors come from a man in his late teens or twenties in good health.

The V and J genes are TRBV5-6 and TRBJ1-2; D call uncertain. Per the germline V gene, CDR1 is SGHDT and CDR2 is YYEEEE. There are 14 residues in the CDR3. Trimming took off 0 bases at V and 5 bases at J, with 11 bases between the two ends. For the CDR3, the DNA is TGTGCCAGCAGCTTGGGACTTGCAGGTTATGGCTACACCTTC. Amino acids: CASSLGLAGYGYTF.

The chain uses TRBV6-5 and TRBJ2-2, with D possibly being TRBD1 (5 bases). CDR3 length: 13 amino acids. In germline, CDR1 is MNHEY, CDR2 SVGAGI. V lost 6 bases and J 3 bases, leaving 8 bases between the germline ends. This chain's CDR3 is CASRPRDTGELFF. DNA for the CDR3: TGTGCCAGCAGGCCCAGGGACACCGGGGAGCTGTTTTTT.

As for this clone: Given a much more abundant clone one base away, this may be a read error. J is TRBJ2-5 and V is TRBV2; D is unresolved. Per germline, CDR1 SNHLY and CDR2 FYNNEI. The CDR3 spans 14 residues. The V end was cut by 6 bases, the J end by 0 bases, with 11 bases between. CDR3 region: CASSASFDQETQYF. CDR3 nucleotides: TGTGCCAGCAGCGCCTCATTCGACCAAGAGACCCAGTACTTC.

The rearrangement uses TRBV9 and TRBJ1-2; D is possibly TRBD1 (6 bases). This CDR3 has 14 amino acids. Germline-derived CDR1 and CDR2 are SGDLS and YYNGEE. V was cut by 4 bases and J by 3 bases, with 13 bases left in between. As DNA, the CDR3 is TGTGCCAGCAGCAAACAGGGTTTTGACTATGGCTACACCTTC. Translation gives CASSKQGFDYGYTF. The full variable domain, completed using reference TRBV9 and TRBJ1-2, is DSGVTQTPKHLITATGQRVTLRCSPRSGDLSVYWYQQSLDQGLQFLIQYYNGEERAKGNILERFSAQQFPDLHSELNLSSLELGDSALYFCASSKQGFDYGYTFGSGTRLTVV.

This clone has just one count. The CDR3 DNA sequence: TGTGCCAGTAGTATTCTAGATTCTCGCGATGAGCAGTTCTTC. Encoded protein: CASSILDSRDEQFF. This sequence joins TRBV19 and TRBJ2-1; unclear D gene. Per germline, CDR1 LNHDA and CDR2 SQIVND (reference sequence). This CDR3 is 14 amino acids long. Trimming removed 3 bases from V and 8 bases from J, with 14 bases in between.

The genes are TRBV4-1 and TRBJ2-5; TRBD1 aligns across 9 bases. Per germline, CDR1 MGHRA and CDR2 YSYEKL. Trimming at V came to 1 base and at J to 6 bases, leaving 9 bases not matched to a gene. The CDR3 length is 16 residues. The CDR3 here is CASSQAGTGFLKTQYF. The CDR3 nucleotides read TGCGCCAGCAGCCAAGCCGGGACAGGGTTTTTAAAGACCCAGTACTTC.

The rearrangement links TRBV4-1 to TRBJ2-1; D may match TRBD1 or TRBD2 (6 bases each). CDR1 is MGHRA and CDR2 is YSYEKL in the germline V gene. The CDR3 is made up of 16 amino acids. The ends were cut back, 2 bases at V and 6 bases at J, with 17 bases in the middle. Here the CDR3 DNA reads TGCGCCAGCAGCCAATCCAGAGGAGGGGGTGGCAATGAGCAGTTCTTC. Translating gives CASSQSRGGGGNEQFF.

The gene calls are TRBV21-1 and TRBJ2-5. TRBV21-1 is recorded as a pseudogene. The CDR3 runs to 17 residues. Here the CDR3 DNA reads TGTGCCAGCAGCAAATACTCAGGAGGGGGATGGCAAGAGACCCAGTACTTC. Translating it yields CASSKYSGGGWQETQYF.

The chain carries TRBV20-1 and TRBJ2-1; a possible D gene is TRBD2 (5 bases). There are 11 residues in the CDR3. V was clipped by 6 bases and J by 12 bases, with 15 bases between them. Looked up from germline, CDR1 is DFQATT and CDR2 is SNEGSKA (reference sequence). The CDR3 region has the DNA TGCAGTGCAATTTCTAGCAACGGGCAGTTCTTC. It translates to CSAISSNGQFF.

As regards this clone: The same CDR3 can be traced to other DNA sequences in this sample. The chain recombines TRBV10-3 with TRBJ2-7; D ambiguous. With 0 bases removed from V and 7 bases from J, the gap between germline ends came to 4 bases. The CDR3 is 11 amino acids. CDR1 and CDR2 (germline): ENHRY, SYGVKD. The CDR3 region has the DNA TGTGCCATCAGTGAGTCGGGGGAGCAGTACTTC. Amino acids: CAISESGEQYF.

The CDR3 region has the DNA TGTGCCAGCAGCTCCTGGCCGAGGGATGAGCAGTTCTTC. Translation gives CASSSWPRDEQFF. This chain links TRBV6-6 with TRBJ2-1; possible D gene TRBD2, 5 bases. The CDR3 is 13 residues long. Per germline, CDR1 MNHNY and CDR2 SVGAGI (reference sequence). V lost 6 bases and J 8 bases, leaving 14 bases between the germline ends.

In regard to this clone: Within the sample, other DNA sequences also encode this same CDR3. The CDR3 protein is CASSPLENQPQHF. CDR3 coding DNA: TGTGCCAGCTCACCACTCGAGAATCAGCCCCAGCATTTT. This chain joins TRBV18 and TRBJ1-5; D remains unclear. From germline, CDR1 is KGHSH and CDR2 LQKENI. The CDR3 extends over 13 amino acids. Trimming pared 1 base from V and 4 bases from J, leaving 5 bases between.

V is TRBV7-8 and J is TRBJ1-6; weak D call: TRBD1 (5 bases). Germline CDR1 and CDR2: SGHVS and FQNEAQ. This CDR3 contains 16 residues. The germline V and J ends were trimmed by 0 bases and 8 bases, with 14 bases remaining between them. CDR3 protein: CASSLATWGVDSPLHF. Here the CDR3 DNA reads TGTGCCAGCAGCTTAGCAACCTGGGGCGTCGATTCACCCCTCCACTTT.

This clone has only a few counts. The chain combines TRBV2 with TRBJ2-1, with D hard to call. CDR1 SNHLY and CDR2 FYNNEI come from the germline V gene. The CDR3 has 13 amino acids. The V end lost 1 base, the J end lost 13 bases, and 14 bases lay between the germline ends. CDR3 in amino acids: CASSEVSYAAQFF. CDR3 nucleotides: TGTGCCAGCAGTGAAGTGTCTTACGCCGCTCAGTTCTTC.

The chain recombines TRBV5-1 with TRBJ2-7; D is uncertain. The V end lost 4 bases, the J end lost 2 bases, and 10 bases lay between the germline ends. Germline-derived CDR1 and CDR2 are SGHRS and YFSETQ. This CDR3 comprises 13 residues. The CDR3: CASSPDLTYEQYF. In DNA form, the CDR3 reads TGCGCCAGCAGCCCGGACCTAACCTACGAGCAGTACTTC.

The chain has TRBV29-1 and TRBJ2-7; maybe TRBD2 (5 bases). Trimming pared 1 base from V and 6 bases from J, leaving 10 bases between. There are 12 residues in the CDR3. The germline V gene has CDR1 SQVTM and CDR2 ANQGSEA. The CDR3 sequence is CSVEAAGGEQYF. The CDR3 DNA reads as TGCAGCGTTGAAGCGGCGGGCGGCGAGCAGTACTTC.

This rearrangement joins TRBV2 to TRBJ1-6; the D gene is possibly TRBD1 (6 bases). The CDR3 extends over 15 amino acids. From germline, CDR1 is SNHLY and CDR2 FYNNEI. V was cut by 6 bases and J by 10 bases, with 19 bases left in between. For the CDR3, the DNA is TGTGCCAGCAGAAATGTCCAGGGGAGTAACTCACCCCTCCACTTT. Translation: CASRNVQGSNSPLHF.

In this sample, this clone turned up once. No DNA is shown, since the ends of the CDR3 on it are uncertain; the CDR3 is the one TCRdb lists. The V gene is TRBV6-1, the J gene TRBJ1-5; TRBD1 was called by the table and not checked on the DNA. The CDR3 is made up of 15 amino acids, end residues included. Germline values: CDR1 MNHNS, CDR2 SASEGT. The CDR3 protein is CASILEGTGFQPQHF.

The rearrangement uses TRBV29-1 and TRBJ1-2; D is unclear. V was shortened by 3 bases and J by 3 bases, with 8 bases between the two germline ends. This CDR3 comprises 12 residues. The germline V gene encodes CDR1 SQVTM and CDR2 ANQGSEA. The CDR3, as DNA: TGCAGCGTTGACCCAGGTGACTATGGCTACACCTTC. Translating gives CSVDPGDYGYTF.

As to this clone: Other nucleotide sequences in the sample specify the same CDR3. The chain has TRBV6-5 and TRBJ2-3; D gene uncertain. The CDR3 consists of 13 residues. Germline CDR1 reads MNHEY; CDR2 reads SVGAGI. Trimming stripped 4 bases from V and 4 bases from J, with 9 bases between. This CDR3 reads CASSSPRADTQYF. The CDR3 DNA is TGTGCCAGCAGTTCGCCCCGGGCAGATACGCAGTATTTT.